This T cell receptor (beta chain) was observed in a study of shared clonotypes between healthy human individuals. Overall study results and limits: Naive CD4 clonotypes were shared across several donors at 4.5% to 6.5%.

TCRdb keeps only in-frame clones here, not all; method: immunoSEQ multiplex PCR. The sample has approximately 1,500,000 clones, roughly 97% seen once. CD4+ cells yielded CD45RA+ naive and CD45RA-negative memory subsets. A remark on this clone: Its antigen is as yet unknown.

V lost 2 bases, J lost 6 bases, and 5 bases stayed unmatched. Germline CDR1 is MNHEY and CDR2 is SMNVEV (reference sequence). This CDR3 has 15 amino acids. This sequence originates from a man in his thirties or forties in good health. Sequencing input: naive CD4+ T cells sorted from blood. Subset of the sample: CD45RA+ positively selected. V gene TRBV27 combines with J gene TRBJ1-5; 9 nucleotides agree with TRBD1. CDR3 region: CASSLGGTGLQPQHF. The CDR3 DNA reads as TGTGCCAGCAGTTTAGGTGGGACAGGGCTTCAGCCCCAGCATTTT.